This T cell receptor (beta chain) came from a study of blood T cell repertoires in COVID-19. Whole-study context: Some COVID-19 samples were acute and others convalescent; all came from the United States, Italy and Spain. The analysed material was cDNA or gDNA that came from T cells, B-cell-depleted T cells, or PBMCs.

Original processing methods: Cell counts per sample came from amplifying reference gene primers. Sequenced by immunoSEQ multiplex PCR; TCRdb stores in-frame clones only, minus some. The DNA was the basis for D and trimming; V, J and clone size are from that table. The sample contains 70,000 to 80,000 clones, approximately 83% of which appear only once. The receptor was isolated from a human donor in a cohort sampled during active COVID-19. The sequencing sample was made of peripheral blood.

The CDR3 DNA reads TGTGCCAGTAGCGGGACAGTTAATTCACCCCTCCACTTT. Translated, it gives CASSGTVNSPLHF. The V gene is TRBV19, the J gene TRBJ1-6, with 7 bases aligning to TRBD1. This CDR3 spans 13 amino acids. After removal of 6 bases from V and 6 bases from J, the junction contained 2 bases not matched to a gene. Germline V gives CDR1 LNHDA, CDR2 SQIVND (reference sequence).